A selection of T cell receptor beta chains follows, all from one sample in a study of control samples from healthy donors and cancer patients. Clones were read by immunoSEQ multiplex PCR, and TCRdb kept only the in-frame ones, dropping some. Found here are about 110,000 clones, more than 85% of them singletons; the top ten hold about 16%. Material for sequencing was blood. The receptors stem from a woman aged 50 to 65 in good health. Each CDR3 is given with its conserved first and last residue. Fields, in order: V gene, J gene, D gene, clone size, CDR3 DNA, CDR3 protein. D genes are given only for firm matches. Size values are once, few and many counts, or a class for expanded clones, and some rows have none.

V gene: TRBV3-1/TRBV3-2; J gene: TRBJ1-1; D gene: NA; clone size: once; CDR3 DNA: TGTGCCAGCAGCCCCCCCGCCGGAGGCGTAAGGGCTTTCTTT; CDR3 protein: CASSPPAGGVRAFF
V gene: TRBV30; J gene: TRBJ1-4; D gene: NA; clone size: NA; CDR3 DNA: TGTGCCTGGAGTGTACAGGGTTCCCTCGAAAAACTGTTTTTT; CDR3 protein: CAWSVQGSLEKLFF
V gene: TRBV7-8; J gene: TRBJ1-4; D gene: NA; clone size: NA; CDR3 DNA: TGTGCCAGCAGCTTAGACGATGGGGGAGGAAAACTGTTTTTT; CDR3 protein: CASSLDDGGGKLFF
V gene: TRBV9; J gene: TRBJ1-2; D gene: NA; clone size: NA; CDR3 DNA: TGTGCCAGCAGCACTCAGACCCTGGGCTACACCTTC; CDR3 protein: CASSTQTLGYTF
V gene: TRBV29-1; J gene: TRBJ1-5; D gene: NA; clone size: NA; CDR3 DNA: TGCAGCGTTGCTTCCGGACGGAGCAATCAGCCCCAGCATTTT; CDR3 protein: CSVASGRSNQPQHF
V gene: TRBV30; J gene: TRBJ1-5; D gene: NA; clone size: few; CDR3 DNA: TGTGCCTGGAGTGTTCAGTACAATCAGCCCCAGCATTTT; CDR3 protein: CAWSVQYNQPQHF
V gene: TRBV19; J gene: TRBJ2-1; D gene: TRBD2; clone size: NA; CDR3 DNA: TGTGCCAGACAGCGGTGGGTAGCGGGAGGGCCGGCGGATGAGCAGTTCTTC; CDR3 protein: CARQRWVAGGPADEQFF
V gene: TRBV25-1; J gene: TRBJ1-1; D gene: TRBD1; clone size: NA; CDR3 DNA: TGTGCCAGCAGCGGCGAAAACCGAAATGACAGGGGTTTAACTGAAGCTTTCTTT; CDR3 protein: CASSGENRNDRGLTEAFF
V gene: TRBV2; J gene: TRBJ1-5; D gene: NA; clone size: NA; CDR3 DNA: TGTGCCAGCATCCCTAGGACAGCCACCAATCAGCCCCAGCATTTT; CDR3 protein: CASIPRTATNQPQHF
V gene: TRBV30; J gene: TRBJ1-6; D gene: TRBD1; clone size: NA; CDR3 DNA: TGTGCCTGGAGTGTAACGGCACAGGGGGATTCACCCCTCCACTTT; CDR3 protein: CAWSVTAQGDSPLHF
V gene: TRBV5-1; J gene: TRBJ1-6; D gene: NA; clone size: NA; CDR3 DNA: TGCGCCAGCAGCTTGGGGCAGGGGACGGGGAATTCACCCCTCCACTTT; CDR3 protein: CASSLGQGTGNSPLHF
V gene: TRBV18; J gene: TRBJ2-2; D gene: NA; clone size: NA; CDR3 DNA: TGTGCCAGCTCACAAAGGTCGGGGAACACCGGGGAGCTGTTTTTT; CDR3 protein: CASSQRSGNTGELFF
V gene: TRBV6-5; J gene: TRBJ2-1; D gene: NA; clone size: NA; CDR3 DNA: TGTGCCAGCAGTTACTCCAGGGGTGAGCAGTTCTTC; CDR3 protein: CASSYSRGEQFF
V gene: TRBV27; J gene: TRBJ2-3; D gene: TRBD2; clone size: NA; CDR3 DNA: TGTGCCAACCCTCACGAGGGCCTAGCGGGAGGTGAGACAGATACGCAGTATTTT; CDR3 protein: CANPHEGLAGGETDTQYF
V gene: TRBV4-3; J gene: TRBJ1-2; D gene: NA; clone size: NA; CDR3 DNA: TGCGCCAGCAGCCAAGATAACGTCCTCAACTTC; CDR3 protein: CASSQDNVLNF
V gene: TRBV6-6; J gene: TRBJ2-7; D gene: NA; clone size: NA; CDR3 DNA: TGTGCCAGCAGTTACGACGCCCACTACGAGCAGTACTTC; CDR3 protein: CASSYDAHYEQYF
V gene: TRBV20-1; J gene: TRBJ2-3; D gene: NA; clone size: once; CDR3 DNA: TGCAGTGCTAGAGGCGGGTCGCAGTATTTT; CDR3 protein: CSARGGSQYF
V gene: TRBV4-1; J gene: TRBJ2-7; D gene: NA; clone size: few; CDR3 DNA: TGCGCCAGCAGCCTAGGTTGGGGGGTCGATCGCGAGCAGTACTTC; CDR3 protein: CASSLGWGVDREQYF
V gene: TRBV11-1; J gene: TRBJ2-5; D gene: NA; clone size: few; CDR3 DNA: TGTGCCAGCAGCTTAGGCGGGACGTACCAAGAGACCCAGTACTTC; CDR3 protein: CASSLGGTYQETQYF
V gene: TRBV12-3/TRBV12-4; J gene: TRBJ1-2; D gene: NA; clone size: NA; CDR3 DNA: TGTGCCAGCAGTTTATTTAAAGCCTATGGCTACACCTTC; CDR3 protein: CASSLFKAYGYTF
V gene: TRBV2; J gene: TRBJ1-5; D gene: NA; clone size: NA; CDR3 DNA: TGTGCCAGCAGTGAAGCGCCAAGGGATAGCAATCAGCCCCAGCATTTT; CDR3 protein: CASSEAPRDSNQPQHF
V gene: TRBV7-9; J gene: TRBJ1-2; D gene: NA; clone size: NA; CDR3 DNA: TGTGCCAGCACCCTAATGGGGGGCTACACCTTC; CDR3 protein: CASTLMGGYTF
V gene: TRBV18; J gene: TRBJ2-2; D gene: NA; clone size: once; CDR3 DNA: TGTGCCAGCTCACCCGACCTTGGGTTAAACACCGGGGAGCTGTTTTTT; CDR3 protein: CASSPDLGLNTGELFF
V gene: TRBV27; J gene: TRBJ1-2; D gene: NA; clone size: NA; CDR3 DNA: TGTGCCAGCAGTCCATCGAGGGGGAACTATGGCTACACCTTC; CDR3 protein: CASSPSRGNYGYTF
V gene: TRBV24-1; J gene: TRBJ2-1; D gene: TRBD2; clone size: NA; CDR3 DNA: TGTGCCACCATGGAGCTAGCGGGCCCCAACAATGAGCAGTTCTTC; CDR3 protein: CATMELAGPNNEQFF
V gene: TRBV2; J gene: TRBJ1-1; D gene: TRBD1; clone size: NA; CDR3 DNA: TGTGCCAGCATGGCAGGGGGGAGGGGCACTGAAGCTTTCTTT; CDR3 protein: CASMAGGRGTEAFF
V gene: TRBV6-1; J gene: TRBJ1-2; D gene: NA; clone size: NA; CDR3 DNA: TGTGCCAGCAGTGAAAGGGCAGGCTTAGCTGGCTACACCTTC; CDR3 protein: CASSERAGLAGYTF